Presented here are 7 T cell receptor beta chains from one specimen sequenced in a study of glioma-infiltrating T cells. The iRepertoire nested amplicon-rescue multiplex PCR amplified TCR alpha and beta CDR3s from RNA. In TCRdb, the multiplex PCR reads were re-called with MiXCR into one record per CDR3 protein. This repertoire shows about 200,000 distinct CDR3 sequences, roughly 32% found once; its top ten account for roughly a fifth. The sequenced sample consisted of glioma tissue, nonneoplastic brain tissue, or PBMCs (not recorded which). Source of these receptors: a human donor with low-grade glioma or glioblastoma, undergoing nonglioma brain surgery, or in good health (not recorded which).

The CDR3 DNA reads as TGTGCCAGCAGCCTATCCGGGACAGGGAATAAGCCCCAGCATTTT. Its protein product is CASSLSGTGNKPQHF. This sequence joins TRBV11-2 and TRBJ1-5; the match to TRBD1 covers 9 bases. The CDR3 is made up of 15 amino acids. Germline CDR1 reads SGHAT; CDR2 reads FQNNGV. J gave up 8 bases and V 5 bases, and 10 bases lay outside the gene matches.

On this clonotype: A much bigger clone sits one base away, suggesting this may be a read error. The rearrangement joins TRBV4-3 to TRBJ1-1, with D perhaps matching TRBD1 (5 bases). Germline V gene lookup returns CDR1 LGHNA and CDR2 YSLEER. This CDR3 has 14 residues. The CDR3 DNA reads as TGCGCCAGCAGCTACGCCCCGTCGGACACTGAAGCTCTCTTT. It specifies CASSYAPSDTEALF.

The chain carries TRBV6-1 and TRBJ1-1; 7 positions agree with TRBD1. Germline V CDR1 and CDR2: MNHNS, SASEGT. The CDR3 totals 12 residues. V gave up 4 bases and J gave up 7 bases; unmatched junction bases: 3. CDR3 bases: TGTGCCAGCAGTGTAGGGGGCAGTGAAGCTTTCTTT. This encodes CASSVGGSEAFF.

The chain employs TRBV11-3 and TRBJ2-3; possible D gene TRBD2, 5 bases. Trimming removed 5 bases at V and 10 bases at J, with 19 bases between. Germline CDR1 and CDR2: SGHNT and YENEEA. CDR3 size: 14 residues. The CDR3 reads CASSPDGVSTPQYF. In DNA, the CDR3 is TGTGCCAGCAGCCCGGACGGGGTATCCACACCGCAGTATTTT.

The genes are TRBV11-2 and TRBJ2-3; D ambiguous. V gave up 5 bases and J gave up 4 bases, with 7 bases separating them. CDR1 is SGHAT, CDR2 FQNNGV, per germline. CDR3 length: 12 residues. The CDR3 coding sequence is TGTGCCAGCAGCCACGGCCCAGATACGCAGTATTTT. It specifies CASSHGPDTQYF.

Note on this clonotype: This may stem from a read error, because a much larger clone lies one nucleotide away. V gene TRBV29-1 combines with J gene TRBJ1-1; TRBD1 aligns across 7 bases. V lost 5 bases, J lost 3 bases, and 6 bases stayed unmatched. The germline V gene encodes CDR1 SQVTM and CDR2 ANQGSEA. CDR3 length: 13 residues. This CDR3 reads CSVCPRGDTEAFF. In DNA form, the CDR3 reads TGCAGCGTTTGCCCCAGGGGGGACACTGAAGCTTTCTTT.

A note on this clonotype: This clone may be a read error of a much larger clone one base away. The chain links TRBV7-9 to TRBJ2-7; no definite D call. The CDR3 runs 15 residues. Per germline, CDR1 SEHNR and CDR2 FQNEAQ (reference sequence). CDR3 coding DNA: TGTGCCGGCAGCTTAGGGCTTTACTACTCCTACGAGCAGTACTTC. Its translation: CAGSLGLYYSYEQYF.